The 2 T cell receptor beta chains listed next were all sequenced from one sample in a study of radiation and T cells in renal cell carcinoma. Time point denoted: blood 2 weeks post-SBRT. As for treatment: 15 Gy SBRT to primary tumor, nephrectomy 4 weeks later. Sequenced by immunoSEQ multiplex PCR; TCRdb stores in-frame clones only, minus some. The repertoire holds around 70,000 clones, roughly 82% seen once, with 5.8% in the top ten. Sequencing used blood, obtained from a patient whose treatment included radiotherapy and nephrectomy. These TCRs come from a man in his 60s with renal cell carcinoma.

The chain links TRBV18 to TRBJ2-3, with 11 nucleotides matching TRBD1. The CDR3 has 17 amino acids. Germline-derived CDR1 and CDR2 are KGHSH and LQKENI. Unmatched junction bases numbered 9, after V lost 4 bases and J lost 3 bases. The chain's CDR3 is CASSLLPGTGGTDTQYF. In DNA form, the CDR3 reads TGTGCCAGCTCACTGCTTCCCGGGACAGGGGGTACAGATACGCAGTATTTT.

The chain links TRBV28 to TRBJ1-1, with D unresolved. Deletions cut 3 bases from V and 1 base from J, with 21 bases between. The germline CDR1 and CDR2 sequences are MDHEN and SYDVKM. The CDR3 is made up of 18 amino acids. CDR3 loop: CASSLNPLLIGQNTEAFF. As DNA, the CDR3 is TGTGCCAGCAGTTTGAACCCTCTCCTGATAGGGCAGAACACTGAAGCTTTCTTT.